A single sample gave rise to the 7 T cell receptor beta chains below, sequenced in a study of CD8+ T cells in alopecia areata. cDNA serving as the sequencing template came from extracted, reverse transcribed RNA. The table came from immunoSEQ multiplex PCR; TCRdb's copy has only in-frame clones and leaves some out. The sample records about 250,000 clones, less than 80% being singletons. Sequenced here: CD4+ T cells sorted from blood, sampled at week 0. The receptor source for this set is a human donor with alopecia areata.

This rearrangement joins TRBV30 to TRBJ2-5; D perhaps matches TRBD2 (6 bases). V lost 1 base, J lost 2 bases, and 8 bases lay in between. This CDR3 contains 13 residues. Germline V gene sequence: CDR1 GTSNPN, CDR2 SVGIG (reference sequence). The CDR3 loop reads CAWSGLAQETQYF. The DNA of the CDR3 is TGTGCCTGGAGTGGGCTAGCGCAAGAGACCCAGTACTTC. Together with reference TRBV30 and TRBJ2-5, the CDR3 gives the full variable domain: SQTIHQWPATLVQPVGSPLSLECTVEGTSNPNLYWYRQAAGRGLQLLFYSVGIGQISSEVPQNLSASRPQDRQFILSSKKLLLSDSGFYLCAWSGLAQETQYFGPGTRLLVL.

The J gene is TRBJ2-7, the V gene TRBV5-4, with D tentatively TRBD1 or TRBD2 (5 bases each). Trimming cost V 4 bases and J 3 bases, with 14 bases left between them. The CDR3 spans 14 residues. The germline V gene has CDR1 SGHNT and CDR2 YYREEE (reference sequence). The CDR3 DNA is TGTGCCAGCAGCCCTTCGGGACGGAACTACGAGCAGTACTTC. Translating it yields CASSPSGRNYEQYF.

CDR3 DNA: TGTGCCACCAGCAGAGAGTCCAGCCCGGCAGGGTCTGGCTACACCTTC. Translating it yields CATSRESSPAGSGYTF. The genes are TRBV15 and TRBJ1-2; D may be TRBD1 (5 bases). This CDR3 is 16 amino acids long. Germline CDR1 is LNHNV and CDR2 is YYDKDF (reference sequence). Trimming stripped 0 bases from V and 7 bases from J, with 18 bases between.

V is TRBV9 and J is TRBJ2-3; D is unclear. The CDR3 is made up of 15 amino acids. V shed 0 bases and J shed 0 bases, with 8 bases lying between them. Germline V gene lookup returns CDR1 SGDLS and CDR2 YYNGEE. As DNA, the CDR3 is TGTGCCAGCAGCGTAGAAGCGCTTAGCACAGATACGCAGTATTTT. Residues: CASSVEALSTDTQYF.

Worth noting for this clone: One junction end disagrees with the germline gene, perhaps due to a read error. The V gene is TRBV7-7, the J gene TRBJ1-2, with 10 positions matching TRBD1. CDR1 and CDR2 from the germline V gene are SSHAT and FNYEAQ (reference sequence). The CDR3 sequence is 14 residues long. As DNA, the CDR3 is TGTGCTAGCAGTCGACAGGGGGCTGCCTATGGCTACACCTTC. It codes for CASSRQGAAYGYTF.

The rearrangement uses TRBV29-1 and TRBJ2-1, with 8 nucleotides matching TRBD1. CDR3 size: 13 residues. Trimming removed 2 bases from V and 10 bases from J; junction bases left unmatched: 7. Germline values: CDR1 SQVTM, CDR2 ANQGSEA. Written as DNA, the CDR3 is TGCAGCGTTGAAAGGATCAGGGGGCAGGAGCAGTTCTTC. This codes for CSVERIRGQEQFF.

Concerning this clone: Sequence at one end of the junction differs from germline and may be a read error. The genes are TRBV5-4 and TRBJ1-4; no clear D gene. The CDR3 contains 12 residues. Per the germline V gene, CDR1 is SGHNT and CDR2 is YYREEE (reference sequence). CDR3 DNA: TGTGCCAGCAGCTTGGACAATGGAAAACTGTTTTTT. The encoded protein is CASSLDNGKLFF.